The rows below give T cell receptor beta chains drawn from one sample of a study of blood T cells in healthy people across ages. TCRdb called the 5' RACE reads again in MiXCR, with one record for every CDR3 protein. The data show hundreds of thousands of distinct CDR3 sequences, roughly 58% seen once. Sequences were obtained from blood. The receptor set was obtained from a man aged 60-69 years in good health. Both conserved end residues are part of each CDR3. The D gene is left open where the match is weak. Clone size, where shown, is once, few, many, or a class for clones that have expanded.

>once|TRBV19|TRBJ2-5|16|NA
CASSLRDPGTEETQYF
TGTGCCAGTAGTTTGAGGGATCCGGGGACTGAAGAGACCCAGTACTTC
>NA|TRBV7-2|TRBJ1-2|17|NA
CAGSFMSDSTSNYGYTF
TGTGCCGGCAGCTTCATGAGTGACAGCACTTCTAACTATGGCTACACCTTC
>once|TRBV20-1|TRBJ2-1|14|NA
CSARATTRGVEQFF
TGCAGTGCTAGAGCCACTACCCGCGGCGTTGAGCAGTTCTTC
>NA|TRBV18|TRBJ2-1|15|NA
CASSPRDHSYNEQFF
TGTGCCAGCTCACCCCGGGACCACTCCTACAATGAGCAGTTCTTC
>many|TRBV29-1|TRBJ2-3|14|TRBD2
CSVEVAGATDTQYF
TGCAGCGTTGAGGTAGCGGGGGCTACAGATACGCAGTATTTT
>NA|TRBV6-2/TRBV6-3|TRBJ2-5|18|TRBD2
CASSYPLGLAGGQETQYF
TGTGCCAGCAGTTACCCCCTTGGGCTAGCGGGGGGCCAAGAGACCCAGTACTTC
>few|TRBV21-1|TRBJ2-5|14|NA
CATGTSGFQETQYF
TGTGCCACCGGGACTAGCGGTTTTCAAGAGACCCAGTACTTC
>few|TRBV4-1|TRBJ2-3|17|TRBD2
CASSQDPGLVGTDTQYF
TGCGCCAGCAGCCAAGACCCGGGACTAGTCGGCACAGATACGCAGTATTTT
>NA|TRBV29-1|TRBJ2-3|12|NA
CSGVRGSGTQYF
TGCAGCGGGGTCAGGGGTTCGGGCACGCAGTATTTT
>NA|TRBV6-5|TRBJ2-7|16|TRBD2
CARSYRAGGFSYEQYF
TGTGCCCGCAGTTACAGAGCGGGGGGGTTTTCCTACGAGCAGTACTTC
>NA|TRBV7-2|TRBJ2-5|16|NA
CASSPAPRSRAETQYF
TGTGCCAGCAGCCCCGCTCCCCGTTCAAGAGCGGAGACCCAGTACTTC
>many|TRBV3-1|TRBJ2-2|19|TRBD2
CASGPTSGGASGVAGELFF
TGTGCCAGCGGGCCCACTAGCGGGGGGGCAAGTGGTGTAGCCGGGGAGCTGTTTTTT
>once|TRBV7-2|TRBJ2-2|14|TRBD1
CALGVQGAVGELFF
TGTGCCCTAGGTGTACAGGGGGCGGTCGGGGAGCTGTTTTTT
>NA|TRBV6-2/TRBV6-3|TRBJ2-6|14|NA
CASIESPGANVLTF
TGTGCCAGCATTGAAAGTCCTGGGGCCAACGTCCTGACTTTC
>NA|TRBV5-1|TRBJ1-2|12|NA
CASSLKDVGYTF
TGCGCCAGCAGCTTGAAGGACGTCGGCTACACCTTC
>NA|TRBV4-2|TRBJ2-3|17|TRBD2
CASSQDLLAGSGDTQYF
TGTGCCAGCAGCCAAGATCTACTAGCGGGTTCAGGGGATACGCAGTATTTT
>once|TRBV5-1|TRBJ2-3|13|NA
CASNNRITDTQYF
TGCGCCAGCAATAACAGAATCACAGATACGCAGTATTTT
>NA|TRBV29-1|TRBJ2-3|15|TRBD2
CSVAVSSGGTDTQYF
TGCAGCGTTGCCGTTTCGAGCGGGGGGACAGATACGCAGTATTTT
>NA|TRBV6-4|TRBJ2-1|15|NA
CASSGQGGGYNEQFF
TGTGCCAGCAGTGGTCAGGGAGGCGGATACAATGAGCAGTTCTTC
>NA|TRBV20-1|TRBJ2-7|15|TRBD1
CSARGPGQETYEQYF
TGCAGTGCTAGAGGACCGGGACAGGAGACTTACGAGCAGTACTTC
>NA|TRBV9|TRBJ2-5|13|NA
CASTRRVGETQYF
TGTGCCAGCACCCGCAGGGTTGGCGAGACCCAGTACTTC
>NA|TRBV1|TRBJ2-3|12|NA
CTSNRGPDTQYF
TGCACCAGTAACAGGGGTCCAGATACGCAGTATTTT
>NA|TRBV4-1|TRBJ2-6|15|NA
CASSPAGTGANVLTF
TGCGCCAGCAGCCCCGCGGGTACAGGGGCCAACGTCCTGACTTTC
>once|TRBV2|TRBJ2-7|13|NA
CASSEAYLGEQYF
TGTGCCAGCAGTGAAGCGTACCTCGGCGAGCAGTACTTC